Listed below are T cell receptor beta chains from one sample, sequenced in a study of control samples from healthy donors and cancer patients. Libraries were prepared by immunoSEQ multiplex PCR; TCRdb keeps only in-frame clonotypes and omits some of them. The sample has about 170,000 clones, 70% to 90% seen once; the top ten hold 4% to 6%. The sequenced sample was blood. Receptors originate from a woman between 25 and 40 years old in good health. The CDR3 runs from the conserved cysteine through the conserved F or W. Each record gives: V gene, J gene, D gene, clone size, CDR3 DNA, CDR3 protein. D genes are given only for firm matches. For some rows the clone size is stated as once, few or many, or as a class when expanded; others skip it.

v_gene: TRBV11-3; j_gene: TRBJ1-2; d_gene: .; abundance: few; CDR3nt: TGTGCCAGCAGCTTAAATGACTGGGTCTATGGCTACACCTTC; CDR3aa: CASSLNDWVYGYTF
v_gene: TRBV14; j_gene: TRBJ1-6; d_gene: TRBD1; abundance: .; CDR3nt: TGTGCCAGCAGCCGGGACAGGGGAAATTCACCCCTCCACTTT; CDR3aa: CASSRDRGNSPLHF
v_gene: TRBV2; j_gene: TRBJ2-2; d_gene: .; abundance: .; CDR3nt: TGTGCCAGCAGTGATTGGAACACCGGGGAGCTGTTTTTT; CDR3aa: CASSDWNTGELFF
v_gene: TRBV3-1/TRBV3-2; j_gene: TRBJ2-1; d_gene: .; abundance: .; CDR3nt: TGTGCCAGCAGTCCAAGGGATGAGCAGTTCTTC; CDR3aa: CASSPRDEQFF
v_gene: TRBV10-1; j_gene: TRBJ1-1; d_gene: .; abundance: .; CDR3nt: TGCGCCAGCAGTGAGACGGGACAACTGAACACTGAAGCTTTCTTT; CDR3aa: CASSETGQLNTEAFF
v_gene: TRBV5-1; j_gene: TRBJ1-3; d_gene: .; abundance: .; CDR3nt: TGCGCCAGCAGCTACAGACAGGAACCTGGAAACACCATATATTTT; CDR3aa: CASSYRQEPGNTIYF
v_gene: TRBV21-1; j_gene: TRBJ1-5; d_gene: .; abundance: .; CDR3nt: TGTGCCAGCAGCAAAGACGTCTGGGGCAATCAGCCCCAGCATTTT; CDR3aa: CASSKDVWGNQPQHF
v_gene: TRBV6-4; j_gene: TRBJ1-2; d_gene: .; abundance: .; CDR3nt: TGTGCCAGCAGTGACTCCCCCCCGGGGGAGTACACCTTC; CDR3aa: CASSDSPPGEYTF
v_gene: TRBV5-8; j_gene: TRBJ1-5; d_gene: .; abundance: .; CDR3nt: TGTGCCAGCAGCTTGTGGGACGGGTCGGTCAATCAGCCCCAGCATTTT; CDR3aa: CASSLWDGSVNQPQHF
v_gene: TRBV14; j_gene: TRBJ1-1; d_gene: .; abundance: .; CDR3nt: TGTGCCAGCAGCCAAGATACCCCCCGGCTGGAAGCTTTCTTT; CDR3aa: CASSQDTPRLEAFF
v_gene: TRBV20-1; j_gene: TRBJ2-7; d_gene: .; abundance: .; CDR3nt: TGCAGTGCTAGTGGGGGGAACTACGAGCAGTACTTC; CDR3aa: CSASGGNYEQYF
v_gene: TRBV27; j_gene: TRBJ1-2; d_gene: .; abundance: .; CDR3nt: TGTGCCAGCAGCCCTGGGTGGGGAAACTATGGCTACACCTTC; CDR3aa: CASSPGWGNYGYTF
v_gene: TRBV6-5; j_gene: TRBJ1-2; d_gene: .; abundance: .; CDR3nt: TGTGCCAGCAGCCGGGAGGGGGTTTATGGCTACACCTTC; CDR3aa: CASSREGVYGYTF
v_gene: TRBV3-1/TRBV3-2; j_gene: TRBJ1-6; d_gene: TRBD1; abundance: .; CDR3nt: TGTGCCAGCAGCCAACCCCAGAGGACAGGGGGAGGTTCACCCCTCCACTTT; CDR3aa: CASSQPQRTGGGSPLHF